The text below deals with one TCR beta chain. Its antigen is currently unknown. The same CDR3 can be traced to other DNA sequences in this sample. This record belongs to a study of cytomegalovirus exposure and HLA in healthy donors. Overall study findings and caveats: For most TCR beta V segments, an earlier analysis put the productive rate at about 87% or about 30% of the time.

Primers included in the PCR were 60 Vbeta and 13 Jbeta primers. Original processing methods: Counted up in a later analysis, unique TCR beta chains came to some 75 million, with around 9.9 million shared. The data were produced by immunoSEQ multiplex PCR, yet TCRdb's version contains in-frame clones alone and is incomplete. V and J calls and clone size are as listed in that table; D and trimming were resolved from the DNA. The profile shows 250,000 to 350,000 clones, roughly 89% of them singletons. Germline CDR1 is SGHRS and CDR2 is YFSETQ. The CDR3 has 14 amino acids. Trimming cost V 4 bases and J 3 bases, with 11 bases left between them.

This TCR derives from a man in his forties or fifties in good health and CMV-seropositive. Sequenced material: PBMCs. V is TRBV5-1 and J is TRBJ2-1, with D tentatively TRBD1 (5 bases). The CDR3 reads CASSRGKDYNEQFF. DNA of the CDR3: TGCGCCAGCAGCAGGGGAAAGGACTACAATGAGCAGTTCTTC.